One and the same sample provided the 28 T cell receptor beta chains below, sequenced in a study of blood T cell repertoires in COVID-19. Produced via immunoSEQ multiplex PCR; TCRdb's table is partial and in-frame only. Among more than 250,000 clones listed, about nine tenths were seen once. Material: PBMCs or T cells enriched from blood (not recorded which). These receptors all come from a woman aged 18-35 years who had recovered from COVID-19.

The chain uses TRBV5-1 and TRBJ2-1; 11 nucleotides line up with TRBD2. Germline trimming cut 2 bases from V and 1 base from J; bases unmatched to any gene: 5. CDR1 and CDR2 (germline): SGHRS, YFSETQ. The length of the CDR3 is 17 residues. The CDR3 protein is CASSLLAGDPSYNEQFF. In DNA form, the CDR3 reads TGCGCCAGCAGCTTACTAGCGGGGGACCCGTCCTACAATGAGCAGTTCTTC.

The chain combines TRBV15 with TRBJ1-4; 7 nucleotides align to TRBD1. From germline, CDR1 is LNHNV and CDR2 YYDKDF (reference sequence). This CDR3 has 15 residues. V lost 4 bases, J lost 2 bases, and 4 bases stayed unmatched. The DNA of the CDR3 is TGTGCCACCAGCAACGACAGGGCTACTAATGAAAAACTGTTTTTT. Encoded protein: CATSNDRATNEKLFF.

The chain links TRBV30 to TRBJ1-1, with TRBD1 matching 9 bases. CDR1 is GTSNPN and CDR2 is SVGIG in the germline V gene (reference sequence). V lost 2 bases and J lost 3; bases outside the gene matches: 4. The CDR3 has 14 amino acids. Here the CDR3 reads CAWSRQGEYTEAFF. CDR3 DNA sequence: TGTGCCTGGAGTAGACAGGGGGAATACACTGAAGCTTTCTTT. Complete variable domain (other parts from reference TRBV30 and TRBJ1-1): SQTIHQWPATLVQPVGSPLSLECTVEGTSNPNLYWYRQAAGRGLQLLFYSVGIGQISSEVPQNLSASRPQDRQFILSSKKLLLSDSGFYLCAWSRQGEYTEAFFGQGTRLTVV.

V and J are TRBV10-3 and TRBJ2-7; no definite D call. Trimming took 6 bases from V and 3 from J, leaving 18 bases between them. The CDR3 is 15 amino acids. The germline CDR1 and CDR2 sequences are ENHRY and SYGVKD. CDR3 sequence: CAISSGPRVNYEQYF. The CDR3 DNA follows: TGTGCCATCAGCTCCGGCCCTAGAGTTAACTACGAGCAGTACTTC.

A word on this clone: This specimen includes other DNA sequences encoding the same CDR3. This sequence joins TRBV4-1 and TRBJ2-3; D may be TRBD2 (6 bases). Germline values: CDR1 MGHRA, CDR2 YSYEKL. The V gene lost 1 base and the J gene lost 1 base, with 6 bases spanning the gap. The CDR3 is 14 amino acids. Written as DNA, the CDR3 is TGCGCCAGCAGCCAAGCGGGGGGCACAGATACGCAGTATTTT. Protein sequence: CASSQAGGTDTQYF.

This clone came up a few times. This chain joins TRBV5-4 and TRBJ2-7, with a possible D match to TRBD1 (6 bases). There are 15 residues in the CDR3. Germline CDR1 and CDR2: SGHNT and YYREEE (reference sequence). V lost 4 bases, J lost 3 bases, and 17 bases lay in between. Here the CDR3 reads CASSQNGQSFYEQYF. DNA of the CDR3: TGTGCCAGCAGCCAAAACGGACAGTCCTTCTACGAGCAGTACTTC.

The chain employs TRBV30 and TRBJ1-2; tentative D call: TRBD1 (5 bases). V lost 5 bases and J lost 8, with 21 bases in between. The germline gives CDR1 GTSNPN, CDR2 SVGIG (reference sequence). This CDR3 has 14 amino acids. The CDR3 is CAWSSGLSGGGYTF. The CDR3 DNA reads as TGTGCCTGGTCCTCGGGACTATCGGGAGGGGGCTACACCTTC.

The rearrangement joins TRBV2 to TRBJ2-5; 8 bases fit TRBD2. The CDR3 is 15 residues long. Germline-derived CDR1 and CDR2 are SNHLY and FYNNEI. V shed 6 bases and J 1 base; nucleotides not matched to a gene: 7. CDR3 protein: CASSGGAGVQETQYF. For the CDR3, the DNA is TGTGCCAGCAGCGGGGGAGCGGGGGTCCAAGAGACCCAGTACTTC.

Worth noting for this clone: Other DNA sequences of this sample code for an identical CDR3. The chain recombines TRBV30 with TRBJ1-4, with D tentatively TRBD1 (5 bases). The germline CDR1 and CDR2 sequences are GTSNPN and SVGIG (reference sequence). Deletions cut 3 bases from V and 1 base from J, with 9 bases between. This CDR3 has 14 residues. The DNA for the CDR3 is TGTGCCTGGAGCGTCGGGGGAACTAATGAAAAACTGTTTTTT. It specifies CAWSVGGTNEKLFF. The complete variable domain, with remaining parts taken from reference TRBV30 and TRBJ1-4, reads SQTIHQWPATLVQPVGSPLSLECTVEGTSNPNLYWYRQAAGRGLQLLFYSVGIGQISSEVPQNLSASRPQDRQFILSSKKLLLSDSGFYLCAWSVGGTNEKLFFGSGTQLSVL.

The chain has TRBV15 and TRBJ2-7; a weak D match, TRBD1 (5 bases). V shed 1 base and J shed 5 bases, with 9 bases lying between them. CDR1 is LNHNV and CDR2 is YYDKDF in the germline V gene (reference sequence). The CDR3 is 13 residues long. The CDR3 DNA sequence: TGTGCCACCAGCAGAGGTCAGGGTGACGAGCAGTACTTC. Amino acids: CATSRGQGDEQYF.

This clone showed up just once. The chain carries TRBV5-1 and TRBJ2-7; 10 bases agree with TRBD1. CDR3 size: 14 residues. V was clipped by 4 bases and J by 6 bases; unmatched bases: 7. Germline loops: CDR1 SGHRS, CDR2 YFSETQ. As DNA, the CDR3 is TGCGCCAGCAGCACCGGACAGGGGGGGCGCGAGCAGTACTTC. Its translation: CASSTGQGGREQYF.

The chain combines TRBV7-2 with TRBJ2-3; the D gene is possibly TRBD2 (6 bases). In germline, CDR1 is SGHTA, CDR2 FQGNSA. The CDR3 loop spans 16 amino acids. V lost 1 base and J lost 3, with 14 bases in between. This CDR3 is CASSLGPGGRTDTQYF. The CDR3 DNA sequence: TGTGCCAGCAGCTTAGGACCCGGGGGTAGGACAGATACGCAGTATTTT.

The J gene is TRBJ1-2, the V gene TRBV6-1; a possible D gene is TRBD1 (5 bases). Trimming cost V 3 bases and J 9 bases, with 11 bases left between them. This CDR3 region has 12 residues. Germline lookup yields CDR1 MNHNS and CDR2 SASEGT. CDR3 bases: TGTGCCAGCAGTGAGGGGGGATTGAGCTACACCTTC. Protein sequence: CASSEGGLSYTF.

A single count supports this clone. The gene calls are TRBV29-1 and TRBJ1-1, with TRBD1 matching 7 bases. The trim removed 3 bases at V and 2 bases at J, leaving 3 bases unmatched. Germline CDR1 is SQVTM and CDR2 is ANQGSEA. The CDR3 totals 13 residues. CDR3 coding DNA: TGCAGCGTTGACAGGGGGGAAAACACTGAAGCTTTCTTT. This translates into CSVDRGENTEAFF. Based on the CDR3 plus reference TRBV29-1 and TRBJ1-1, the full variable domain is SAVISQKPSRDICQRGTSLTIQCQVDSQVTMMFWYRQQPGQSLTLIATANQGSEATYESGFVIDKFPISRPNLTFSTLTVSNMSPEDSSIYLCSVDRGENTEAFFGQGTRLTVV.

With regard to this clone: One end of the junction does not line up with germline, which may come from a read error. The V gene is TRBV11-2, the J gene TRBJ1-4, with no clear D. Germline-derived CDR1 and CDR2 are SGHAT and FQNNGV. The CDR3 is made up of 12 amino acids. In nucleotides, the CDR3 is TGTGCCAGCAGCTTAACTGATGAAAAACTGTTTTTT. As protein: CASSLTDEKLFF.

The DNA of the CDR3 is TGTGCCAGCACCTTATCCGCAGGGAACGAAGAACTGTTTTTT. Protein product: CASTLSAGNEELFF. The gene calls are TRBV28 and TRBJ1-4; weak D call: TRBD1 (5 bases). V was cut by 7 bases and J by 12 bases, with 21 bases left in between. The CDR3 runs to 14 residues. Germline assignment: CDR1 MDHEN and CDR2 SYDVKM.

The gene calls are TRBV9 and TRBJ1-2; TRBD1 matches 8 bases. The J segment lost 2 bases and the V segment lost 6 bases, leaving 21 bases of the junction unmatched. Germline V gene data show CDR1 as SGDLS and CDR2 as YYNGEE. The CDR3 is 19 residues long. This CDR3 is CASMVDRQGREISNYGYTF. CDR3 DNA: TGTGCCAGCATGGTGGATCGACAGGGGAGGGAGATCAGCAACTATGGCTACACCTTC. The entire variable domain, with the rest obtained from reference TRBV9 and TRBJ1-2, is as follows: DSGVTQTPKHLITATGQRVTLRCSPRSGDLSVYWYQQSLDQGLQFLIQYYNGEERAKGNILERFSAQQFPDLHSELNLSSLELGDSALYFCASMVDRQGREISNYGYTFGSGTRLTVV.

This clone was observed a handful of times. This rearrangement joins TRBV6-1 to TRBJ1-5; D unclear. The CDR3 is 13 amino acids. Trimming stripped 4 bases from V and 4 bases from J, with 8 bases between. Germline CDR1 and CDR2: MNHNS and SASEGT. The CDR3: CASSGRENQPQHF. The CDR3 nucleotides read TGTGCCAGCAGTGGGCGGGAGAATCAGCCCCAGCATTTT.

The chain couples TRBV4-1 to TRBJ2-1; D is uncertain. V gave up 2 bases and J gave up 6 bases, with 5 bases separating them. The CDR3 contains 12 residues. Germline V gene data show CDR1 as MGHRA and CDR2 as YSYEKL. The DNA of the CDR3 is TGCGCCAGCAGCCAAATCGGCAATGAGCAGTTCTTC. Translation: CASSQIGNEQFF.

V usage is TRBV4-1 and J usage is TRBJ1-1, with D possibly matching TRBD1 (5 bases). CDR1 and CDR2 from the germline V gene are MGHRA and YSYEKL. This CDR3 spans 14 amino acids. Trimming shortened V by 7 bases and J by 4 bases, and 16 bases separated the two germline ends. In DNA form, the CDR3 reads TGCGCCAGCATGCTATTGGGAGGGGCCACTGAAGCTTTCTTT. Protein product: CASMLLGGATEAFF.

The rearrangement joins TRBV6-6 to TRBJ2-7, with 8 bases that match TRBD1. Germline V gene lookup returns CDR1 MNHNY and CDR2 SVGAGI (reference sequence). CDR3 length: 16 amino acids. Unmatched junction bases numbered 18, after V lost 7 bases and J lost 7 bases. The CDR3 region has the DNA TGTGCCAGCACCTACCGCACAGGGGGTAAAGGAGATGAGCAGTACTTC. It encodes CASTYRTGGKGDEQYF.

This rearrangement joins TRBV6-2 or TRBV6-3 to TRBJ1-5; maybe TRBD1 (6 bases). Deletions cut 2 bases from V and 0 bases from J, with 11 bases between. The length of the CDR3 is 16 residues. Germline CDR1 MNHEY, CDR2 SVGEGT. CDR3 nucleotides: TGTGCCAGCAGTTACCAGGGACACCCTAGCAATCAGCCCCAGCATTTT. It specifies CASSYQGHPSNQPQHF.

This clone was seen a few times. The chain employs TRBV5-4 and TRBJ2-1, with D uncertain. The V gene lost 4 bases and the J gene lost 0 bases, with 17 bases spanning the gap. The germline gives CDR1 SGHNT, CDR2 YYREEE (reference sequence). The CDR3 extends over 17 amino acids. This CDR3 is CASSLGIRESSYNEQFF. Here the CDR3 DNA reads TGTGCCAGCAGCCTAGGTATCCGCGAGAGCTCCTACAATGAGCAGTTCTTC.

The chain combines TRBV20-1 with TRBJ1-2, with 8 bases identical to TRBD1. The length of the CDR3 is 11 residues. Germline CDR1 reads DFQATT; CDR2 reads SNEGSKA (reference sequence). The V and J ends lost 8 bases and 8 bases, in that order; junction bases with no gene match: 7. The CDR3 coding sequence is TGCAGTCTCGCAGGGGGCGGAGGCTACACCTTC. Translated: CSLAGGGGYTF.

This chain joins TRBV10-3 and TRBJ1-4; 9 bases are a match to TRBD1. The trim removed 2 bases at V and 8 bases at J, leaving 6 bases unmatched. The germline CDR1 and CDR2 sequences are ENHRY and SYGVKD. The CDR3 is made up of 15 amino acids. Here the CDR3 DNA reads TGTGCCATCAGTGAGGGGGACAGGGTGACCGAAAAACTGTTTTTT. This sequence encodes CAISEGDRVTEKLFF.

This chain uses TRBV24-1 with TRBJ2-1; D gene ambiguous. Germline-derived CDR1 and CDR2 are KGHDR and SFDVKD. The CDR3 covers 13 residues. With 9 bases removed from V and 0 bases from J, the gap between germline ends came to 8 bases. The CDR3, as DNA: TGTGCCACCGCCCCCAGCTCCTACAATGAGCAGTTCTTC. Its translation: CATAPSSYNEQFF.

This sequence joins TRBV7-9 and TRBJ1-2; D not resolved. Trimming took off 1 base at V and 5 bases at J, with 8 bases between the two ends. Germline CDR1 and CDR2: SEHNR and FQNEAQ (reference sequence). The CDR3 totals 13 residues. This CDR3 reads CASSLERGYGYTF. CDR3 in DNA: TGTGCCAGCAGCTTAGAGCGGGGTTATGGCTACACCTTC.

This chain joins TRBV27 and TRBJ2-4; no clear D. Between the trimmed V and J ends, which lost 6 bases and 2 bases, there was a span of 8 bases. Germline V gives CDR1 MNHEY, CDR2 SMNVEV (reference sequence). The CDR3 spans 13 residues. DNA of the CDR3: TGTGCCAGCAGCCCCCTACCCAAAAACATTCAGTACTTC. It is translated as CASSPLPKNIQYF.